This TCR beta chain originates from a study of OX40 agonist ivuxolimab in advanced cancers. The wider study: The study gave patients intravenous ivuxolimab at 0.01 to 10 mg/kg every 2 weeks. Having had anti-PD-1, anti-PD-L1 or anti-CTLA-4 therapy before was allowed, and roughly 39% had some. Overall study results and limits: Among the least clonally expanded were partial responders at 0.1-3.0 mg/kg. On average, CD8+ T cells had more expanded clones than CD4+.

This clone was recorded only once. What it binds is not known. Only in-frame clones appear in the TCRdb table, and some are missing; sequencing was by immunoSEQ multiplex PCR. This table has 55,000 or so clones, roughly 90% appearing once. The V segment lost 4 bases and the J segment 4 bases; nucleotides outside the gene matches: 3. Germline CDR1 and CDR2: KGHSH and LQKENI. This CDR3 comprises 13 residues. J is TRBJ2-5 and V is TRBV18; 7 nucleotides agree with TRBD1. The sample here was CD4+ or CD8+ T cells sorted from blood, taken in a trial of the OX40 agonist ivuxolimab. The source of this sequence is an adult with an advanced solid tumor such as melanoma, head and neck, liver or kidney cancer. The CDR3 DNA follows: TGTGCCAGCTCACGAGGACAGGCAGAGACCCAGTACTTC. Encoded protein: CASSRGQAETQYF.